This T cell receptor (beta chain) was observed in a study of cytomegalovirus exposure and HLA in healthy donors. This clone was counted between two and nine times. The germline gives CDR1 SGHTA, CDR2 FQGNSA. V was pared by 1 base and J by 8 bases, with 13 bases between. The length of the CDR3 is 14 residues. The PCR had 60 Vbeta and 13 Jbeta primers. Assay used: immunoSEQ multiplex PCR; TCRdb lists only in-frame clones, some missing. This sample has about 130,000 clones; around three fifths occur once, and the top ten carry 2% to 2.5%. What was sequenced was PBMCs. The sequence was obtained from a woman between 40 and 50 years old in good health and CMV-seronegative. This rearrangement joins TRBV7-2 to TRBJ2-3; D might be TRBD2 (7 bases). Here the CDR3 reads CASSLGVGGGTQYF. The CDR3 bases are TGTGCCAGCAGCTTAGGAGTAGGGGGGGGTACGCAGTATTTT. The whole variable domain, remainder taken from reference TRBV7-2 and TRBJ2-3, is GAGVSQSPSNKVTEKGKDVELRCDPISGHTALYWYRQSLGQGLEFLIYFQGNSAPDKSGLPSDRFSAERTGGSVSTLTIQRTQQEDSAVYLCASSLGVGGGTQYFGPGTRLTVL.